Shown below are 6 T cell receptor beta chains from a single sample sequenced in a study of shared clonotypes between healthy human individuals. Only in-frame clones appear in the TCRdb table, and some are missing; sequencing was by immunoSEQ multiplex PCR. The table includes fewer than 1.4 million clones, roughly 74% detected once. Sequenced material: memory CD4+ T cells from PBMCs. Subset noted: CD45RA-negative fraction. The receptors derive from a man younger than 30 in good health. Some clones in this sample may be carry-over from other donors' samples.

The genes are TRBV28 and TRBJ1-5, with a weak D call TRBD1 (6 bases). There are 15 residues in the CDR3. Germline loops: CDR1 MDHEN, CDR2 SYDVKM. Trimming left V 4 bases short and J 7 bases short, with 17 bases between. The CDR3 bases are TGTGCCAGCAGTTCTGGGCAGGGGCTTTTACAGCCCCAGCATTTT. Amino acids: CASSSGQGLLQPQHF.

A word on this clone: The sample carries other DNA sequences with the same CDR3. V and J are TRBV11-2 and TRBJ2-1, with D perhaps matching TRBD1 (6 bases). Trimming removed 2 bases at V and 0 bases at J, with 11 bases between. CDR1 is SGHAT, CDR2 FQNNGV, per germline. This CDR3 comprises 16 residues. As DNA, the CDR3 is TGTGCCAGCAGCTTACGAGCGGACAGCTCCTACAATGAGCAGTTCTTC. Translating gives CASSLRADSSYNEQFF.

The chain combines TRBV18 with TRBJ2-7; a weak D match, TRBD1 (6 bases). The CDR3 contains 15 residues. The V gene lost 6 bases and the J gene lost 3 bases, with 18 bases spanning the gap. Germline loops: CDR1 KGHSH, CDR2 LQKENI. The CDR3 bases are TGTGCCAGCTCGCTGCCAGGACAGACAAACTACGAGCAGTACTTC. Translation: CASSLPGQTNYEQYF. Together with reference TRBV18 and TRBJ2-7, the CDR3 gives the full variable domain: NAGVMQNPRHLVRRRGQEARLRCSPMKGHSHVYWYRQLPEEGLKFMVYLQKENIIDESGMPKERFSAEFPKEGPSILRIQQVVRGDSAAYFCASSLPGQTNYEQYFGPGTRLTVT.

This chain connects TRBV19 to TRBJ2-5, with 11 bases aligning to TRBD1. Germline loops: CDR1 LNHDA, CDR2 SQIVND (reference sequence). CDR3 size: 16 residues. V dropped 3 bases and J dropped 4; count of bases not matched to a gene: 7. The CDR3 DNA reads as TGTGCCAGTAGTATTCCGGGACAGGGGGTGGTAGAGACCCAGTACTTC. It encodes CASSIPGQGVVETQYF.

V gene TRBV4-1 combines with J gene TRBJ2-1, with TRBD2 matching 14 bases. The CDR3 has 16 residues. From germline, CDR1 is MGHRA and CDR2 YSYEKL. The V segment lost 3 bases and the J segment 7 bases; nucleotides outside the gene matches: 5. DNA of the CDR3: TGCGCCAGCAGCCAGGGGACTAGCGGGAGACTGAATGAGCAGTTCTTC. It translates to CASSQGTSGRLNEQFF.

The rearrangement uses TRBV7-2 and TRBJ2-7; TRBD2 agrees at 11 bases. CDR1 is SGHTA and CDR2 is FQGNSA in the germline V gene. Losses at the gene ends were 1 base for V and 4 bases for J; bases not matched to a gene: 3. CDR3 length: 15 residues. Here the CDR3 DNA reads TGTGCCAGCAGCTTAGGACTAGCGGGGCTATACGAGCAGTACTTC. This translates into CASSLGLAGLYEQYF.